The sample holds a few counts of the clone carrying this T cell receptor (beta chain). CDR1 and CDR2 (germline): SGHRS, YFSETQ. Deletions cut 5 bases from V and 3 bases from J, with 12 bases between. This CDR3 contains 13 residues. TCRdb keeps only in-frame clones here, not all; method: immunoSEQ multiplex PCR. The data contain around 100,000 clones, about nine tenths of them singletons. This sample stems from a study of T cell changes during pregnancy in multiple sclerosis. This clonotype originated in a female donor in good health, enrolled as a control in a pregnancy study. J is TRBJ2-7 and V is TRBV5-1, with D perhaps matching TRBD2 (5 bases). The sequenced sample was peripheral blood, obtained in the second trimester of pregnancy. CDR3 loop: CASRLREGYEQYF. The CDR3 DNA reads TGCGCCAGCAGACTGAGGGAAGGCTACGAGCAGTACTTC.